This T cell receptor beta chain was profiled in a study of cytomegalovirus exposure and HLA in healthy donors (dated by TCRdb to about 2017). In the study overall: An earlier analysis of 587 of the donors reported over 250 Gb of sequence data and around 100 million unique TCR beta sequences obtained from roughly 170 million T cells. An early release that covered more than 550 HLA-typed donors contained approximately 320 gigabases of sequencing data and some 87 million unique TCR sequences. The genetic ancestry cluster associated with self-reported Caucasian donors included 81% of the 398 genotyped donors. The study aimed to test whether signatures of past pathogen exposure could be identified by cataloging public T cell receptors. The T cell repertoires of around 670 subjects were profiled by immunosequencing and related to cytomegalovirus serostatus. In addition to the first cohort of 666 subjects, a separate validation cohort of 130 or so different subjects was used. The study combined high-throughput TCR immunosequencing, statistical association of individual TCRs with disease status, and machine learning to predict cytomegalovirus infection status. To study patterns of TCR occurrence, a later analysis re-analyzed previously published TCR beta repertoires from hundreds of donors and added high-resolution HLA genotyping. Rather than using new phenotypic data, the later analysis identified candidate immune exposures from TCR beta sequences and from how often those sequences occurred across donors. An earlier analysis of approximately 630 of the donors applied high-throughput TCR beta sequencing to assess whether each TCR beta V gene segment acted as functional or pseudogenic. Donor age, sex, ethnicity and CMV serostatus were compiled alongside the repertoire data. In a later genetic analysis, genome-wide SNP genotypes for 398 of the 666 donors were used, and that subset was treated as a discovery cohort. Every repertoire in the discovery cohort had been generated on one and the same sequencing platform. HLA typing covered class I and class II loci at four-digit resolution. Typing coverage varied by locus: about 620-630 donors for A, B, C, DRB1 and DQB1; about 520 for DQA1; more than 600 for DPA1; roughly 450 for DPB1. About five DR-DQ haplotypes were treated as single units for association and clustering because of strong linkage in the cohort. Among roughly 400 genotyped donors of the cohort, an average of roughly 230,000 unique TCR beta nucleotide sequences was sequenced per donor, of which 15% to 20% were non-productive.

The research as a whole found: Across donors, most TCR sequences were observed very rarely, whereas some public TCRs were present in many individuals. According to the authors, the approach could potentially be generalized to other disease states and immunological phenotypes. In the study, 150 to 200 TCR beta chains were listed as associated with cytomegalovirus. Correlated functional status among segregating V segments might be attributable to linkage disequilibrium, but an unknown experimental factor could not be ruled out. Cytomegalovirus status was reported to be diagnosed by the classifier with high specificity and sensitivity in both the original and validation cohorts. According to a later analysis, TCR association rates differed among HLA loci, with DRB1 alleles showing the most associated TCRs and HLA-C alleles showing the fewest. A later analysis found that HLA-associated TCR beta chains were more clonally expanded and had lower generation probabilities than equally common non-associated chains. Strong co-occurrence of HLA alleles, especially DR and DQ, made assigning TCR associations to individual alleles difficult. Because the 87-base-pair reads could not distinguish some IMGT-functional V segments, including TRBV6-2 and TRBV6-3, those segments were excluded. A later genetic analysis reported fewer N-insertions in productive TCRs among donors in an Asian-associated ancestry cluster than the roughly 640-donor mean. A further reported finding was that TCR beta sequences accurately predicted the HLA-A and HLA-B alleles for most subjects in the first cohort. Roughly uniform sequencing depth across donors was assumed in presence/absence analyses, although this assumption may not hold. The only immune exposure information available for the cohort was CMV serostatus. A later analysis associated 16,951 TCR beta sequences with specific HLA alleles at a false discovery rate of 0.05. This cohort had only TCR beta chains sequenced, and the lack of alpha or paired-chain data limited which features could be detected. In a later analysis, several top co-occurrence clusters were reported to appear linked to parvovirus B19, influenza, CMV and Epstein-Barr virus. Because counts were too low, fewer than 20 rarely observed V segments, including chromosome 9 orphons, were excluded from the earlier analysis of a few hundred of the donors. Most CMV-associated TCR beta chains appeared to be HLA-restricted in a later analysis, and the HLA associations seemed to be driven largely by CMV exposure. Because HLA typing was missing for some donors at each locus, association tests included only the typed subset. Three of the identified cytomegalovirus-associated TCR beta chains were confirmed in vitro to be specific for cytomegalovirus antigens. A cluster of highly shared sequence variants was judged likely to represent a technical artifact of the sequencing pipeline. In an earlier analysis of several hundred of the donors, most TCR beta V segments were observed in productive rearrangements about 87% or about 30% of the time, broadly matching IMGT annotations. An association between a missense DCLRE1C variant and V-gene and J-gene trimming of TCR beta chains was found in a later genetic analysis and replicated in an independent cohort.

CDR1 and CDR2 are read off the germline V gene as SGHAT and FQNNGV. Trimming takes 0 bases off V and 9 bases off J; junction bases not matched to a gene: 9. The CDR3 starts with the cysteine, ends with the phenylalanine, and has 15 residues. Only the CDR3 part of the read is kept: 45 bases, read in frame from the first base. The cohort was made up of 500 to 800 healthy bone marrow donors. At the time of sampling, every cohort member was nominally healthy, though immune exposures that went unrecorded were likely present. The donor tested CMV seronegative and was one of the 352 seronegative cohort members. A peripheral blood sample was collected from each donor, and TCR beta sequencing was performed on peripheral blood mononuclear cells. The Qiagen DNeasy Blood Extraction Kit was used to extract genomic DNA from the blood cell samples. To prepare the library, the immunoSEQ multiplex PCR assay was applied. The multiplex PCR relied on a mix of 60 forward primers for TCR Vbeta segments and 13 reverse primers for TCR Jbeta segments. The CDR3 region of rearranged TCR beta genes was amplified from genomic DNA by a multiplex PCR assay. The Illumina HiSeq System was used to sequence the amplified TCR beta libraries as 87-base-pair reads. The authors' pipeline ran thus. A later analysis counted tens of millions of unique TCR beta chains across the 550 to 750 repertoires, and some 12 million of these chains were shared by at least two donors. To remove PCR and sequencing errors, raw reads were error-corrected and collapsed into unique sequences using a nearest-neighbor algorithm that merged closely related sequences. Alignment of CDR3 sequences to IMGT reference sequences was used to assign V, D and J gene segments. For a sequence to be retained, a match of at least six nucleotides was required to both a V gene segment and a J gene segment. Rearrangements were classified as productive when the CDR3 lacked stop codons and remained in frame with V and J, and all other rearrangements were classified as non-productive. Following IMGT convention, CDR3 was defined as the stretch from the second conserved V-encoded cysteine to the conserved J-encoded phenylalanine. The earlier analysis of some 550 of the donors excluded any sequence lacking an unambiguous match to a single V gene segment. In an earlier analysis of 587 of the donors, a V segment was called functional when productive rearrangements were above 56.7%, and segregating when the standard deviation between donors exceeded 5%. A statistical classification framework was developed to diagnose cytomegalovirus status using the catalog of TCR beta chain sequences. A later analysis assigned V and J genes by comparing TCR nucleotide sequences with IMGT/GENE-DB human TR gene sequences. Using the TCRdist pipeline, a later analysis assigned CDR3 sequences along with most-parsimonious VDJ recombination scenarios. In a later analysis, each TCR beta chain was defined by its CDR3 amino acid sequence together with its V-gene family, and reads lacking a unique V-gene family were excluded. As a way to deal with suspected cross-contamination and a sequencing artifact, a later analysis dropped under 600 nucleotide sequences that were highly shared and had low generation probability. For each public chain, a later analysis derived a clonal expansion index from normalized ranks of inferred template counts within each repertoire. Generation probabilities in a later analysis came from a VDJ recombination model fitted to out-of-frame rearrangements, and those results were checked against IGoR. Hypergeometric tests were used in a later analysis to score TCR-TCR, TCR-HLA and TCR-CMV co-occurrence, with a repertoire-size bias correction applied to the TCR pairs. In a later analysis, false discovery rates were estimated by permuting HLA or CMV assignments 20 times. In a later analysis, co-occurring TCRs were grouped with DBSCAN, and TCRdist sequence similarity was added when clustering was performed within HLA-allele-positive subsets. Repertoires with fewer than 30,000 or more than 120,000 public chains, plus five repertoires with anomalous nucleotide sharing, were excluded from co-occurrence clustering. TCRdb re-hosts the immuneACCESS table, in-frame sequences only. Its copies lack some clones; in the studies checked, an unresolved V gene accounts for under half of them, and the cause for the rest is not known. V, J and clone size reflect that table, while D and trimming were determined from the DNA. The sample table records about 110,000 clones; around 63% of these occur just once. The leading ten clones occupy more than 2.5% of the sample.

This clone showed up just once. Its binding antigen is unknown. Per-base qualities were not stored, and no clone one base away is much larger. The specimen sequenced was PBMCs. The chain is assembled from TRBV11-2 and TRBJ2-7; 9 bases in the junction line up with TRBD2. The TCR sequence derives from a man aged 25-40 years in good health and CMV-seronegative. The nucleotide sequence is TGTGCCAGCAGCTTAGAACTAGCGGGCGGACGGGGGCAGTACTTC. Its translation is CASSLELAGGRGQYF. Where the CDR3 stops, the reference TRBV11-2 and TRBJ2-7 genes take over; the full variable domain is EAGVAQSPRYKIIEKRQSVAFWCNPISGHATLYWYQQILGQGPKLLIQFQNNGVVDDSQLPKDRFSAERLKGVDSTLKIQPAKLEDSAVYLCASSLELAGGRGQYFGPGTRLTVT.